Shown below are 25 T cell receptor beta chains from a single sample sequenced in a study of blood T cells in healthy people across ages (dated by TCRdb to about 2015). Library construction relied on 5' RACE. These reads were obtained on an Illumina HiSeq 2500. A second 7 to 11 cycle PCR used a sample-barcoded 5' primer and a J-beta primer mix. TCRdb applied fastp at Q25 and MiXCR to the public reads, then kept only in-frame beta chains. Duplicate CDR3 protein sequences are folded into a single record with the most common DNA and genes. A total of 980,000 or so distinct CDR3 sequences appear in this sample, under 50% of them only once. The biggest ten clones account for about an eighth of the sample. Sequencing used blood. The receptors were sampled from a man aged 25-45 years in good health.

V gene TRBV12-3 or TRBV12-4 combines with J gene TRBJ1-1, with 7 bases that match TRBD1. This CDR3 contains 14 residues. V lost 5 bases to trimming and J lost 3 bases; unmatched junction nucleotides: 6. In DNA form, the CDR3 reads TGTGCCAGCAGTCCGGGAGGGGGCCACACTGAAGCTTTCTTT. Protein sequence: CASSPGGGHTEAFF.

The V call is TRBV7-6, the J call TRBJ2-3, with D possibly matching TRBD1 (5 bases). CDR3 length equals 16 residues. Germline values: CDR1 SGHVS, CDR2 FNYEAQ. Deletions cut 4 bases from V and 0 bases from J, with 14 bases between. The CDR3 coding sequence is TGTGCCAGCAGCTCCAGGACAAGGGCGAGCACAGATACGCAGTATTTT. Encoded protein: CASSSRTRASTDTQYF. Supplemented by reference TRBV7-6 and TRBJ2-3, the full variable domain reads GAGVSQSPRYKVTKRGQDVALRCDPISGHVSLYWYRQALGQGPEFLTYFNYEAQQDKSGLPNDRFSAERPEGSISTLTIQRTEQRDSAMYRCASSSRTRASTDTQYFGPGTRLTVL.

This chain's CDR3 is CSARDYRTYQETQYF. In nucleotides, the CDR3 is TGCAGTGCTAGAGATTACAGGACTTACCAAGAGACCCAGTACTTC. The chain joins TRBV20-1 to TRBJ2-5; perhaps D is TRBD1 or TRBD2 (5 bases each). The V gene's germline CDR1 is DFQATT and CDR2 SNEGSKA (reference sequence). V was clipped by 0 bases and J by 0 bases, with 11 bases between them. The CDR3 contains 15 residues.

The rearrangement joins TRBV7-4 to TRBJ2-7; TRBD2 agrees at 7 bases. The ends lost 2 bases at V and 4 bases at J; junction bases unmatched: 11. The germline V gene has CDR1 SGHVT and CDR2 SQSDAQ. There are 16 residues in the CDR3. Written as DNA, the CDR3 is TGTGCCAGCAGCTTAAGGACCGGGGAGGGGCTATACGAGCAGTACTTC. Protein sequence: CASSLRTGEGLYEQYF.

The sample holds many counts of this clonotype. The chain employs TRBV9 and TRBJ2-7; tentatively, D is TRBD1 or TRBD2 (6 bases each). CDR3 length: 13 amino acids. Germline loops: CDR1 SGDLS, CDR2 YYNGEE. V lost 3 bases to trimming and J lost 6 bases, with 13 bases between them. The CDR3 protein is CASSEGDSGEQYF. CDR3 nucleotides: TGTGCCAGCAGCGAGGGGGACTCGGGCGAGCAGTACTTC.

This clonotype was observed a single time. J is TRBJ2-5 and V is TRBV11-2, with 7 positions matching TRBD1. Trimming cost V 2 bases and J 1 base; bases outside gene matches: 16. This CDR3 is 19 amino acids long. Germline V gene lookup returns CDR1 SGHAT and CDR2 FQNNGV. Here the CDR3 DNA reads TGTGCCAGCAGCTTACGGGCTTCCTCACCGGGACAGCTCCAAGAGACCCAGTACTTC. Translated: CASSLRASSPGQLQETQYF. The variable domain in full, with the rest retrieved from reference TRBV11-2 and TRBJ2-5, is EAGVAQSPRYKIIEKRQSVAFWCNPISGHATLYWYQQILGQGPKLLIQFQNNGVVDDSQLPKDRFSAERLKGVDSTLKIQPAKLEDSAVYLCASSLRASSPGQLQETQYFGPGTRLLVL.

The CDR3 DNA reads TGTGCCAGCAGCTGGGGCGCTAGTGGATCTAAGCAGTTCTTC. This codes for CASSWGASGSKQFF. The chain has TRBV3-1 and TRBJ2-1; a weak D match, TRBD1 (5 bases). The V end was cut by 5 bases, the J end by 11 bases, with 19 bases between. This CDR3 comprises 14 residues. Germline assignment: CDR1 LGHDT and CDR2 YNNKEL (reference sequence).

The chain combines TRBV2 with TRBJ1-5, with unresolved D. CDR3 length equals 13 residues. The germline V gene encodes CDR1 SNHLY and CDR2 FYNNEI. Trimming removed 7 bases at V and 0 bases at J, with 7 bases between. This CDR3 reads CASTYHSNQPQHF. CDR3 nucleotide sequence: TGTGCCAGCACCTATCATAGCAATCAGCCCCAGCATTTT.

This chain connects TRBV6-2 or TRBV6-3 to TRBJ1-2; D gene unclear. V lost 5 bases, J lost 5 bases, and 12 bases lay in between. In germline, CDR1 is MNHEY, CDR2 SVGEGT. This CDR3 is built from 13 residues. The DNA for the CDR3 is TGTGCCAGCAGTCCGGCCTTGGATTATGGCTACACCTTC. It specifies CASSPALDYGYTF.

The V call is TRBV5-1, the J call TRBJ2-5; 10 positions agree with TRBD1. The V segment lost 4 bases and the J segment 0 bases; nucleotides outside the gene matches: 12. The CDR3 is made up of 18 amino acids. Germline V gene sequence: CDR1 SGHRS, CDR2 YFSETQ. This CDR3 reads CASSALPVGTGDQETQYF. CDR3 DNA sequence: TGCGCCAGCAGCGCCTTACCTGTCGGGACAGGGGACCAAGAGACCCAGTACTTC. The full variable domain, its missing parts supplied by reference TRBV5-1 and TRBJ2-5, is KAGVTQTPRYLIKTRGQQVTLSCSPISGHRSVSWYQQTPGQGLQFLFEYFSETQRNKGNFPGRFSGRQFSNSRSEMNVSTLELGDSALYLCASSALPVGTGDQETQYFGPGTRLLVL.

This clonotype was found a few times. The rearrangement joins TRBV7-2 to TRBJ2-1, with D uncertain. The CDR3 loop spans 15 amino acids. The germline gives CDR1 SGHTA, CDR2 FQGNSA. The V and J ends lost 2 bases and 3 bases respectively, with 11 bases between them. This chain's CDR3 is CASSLRTDVYNEQFF. The CDR3 DNA follows: TGTGCCAGCAGCTTACGCACAGACGTCTACAATGAGCAGTTCTTC.

This clonotype occurred a few times. This chain joins TRBV6-5 and TRBJ2-3; 7 bases are shared with TRBD2. The germline gives CDR1 MNHEY, CDR2 SVGAGI. This CDR3 spans 14 amino acids. V gave up 8 bases and J gave up 5 bases; unmatched junction bases: 10. In nucleotides, the CDR3 is TGTGCCAGCTCGGGGTCTAGCGGACAAGATACGCAGTATTTT. Translated: CASSGSSGQDTQYF.

This clonotype has a count of ten or more. The chain joins TRBV7-2 to TRBJ2-1; D is uncertain. This CDR3 has 13 residues. Trimming removed 7 bases at V and 4 bases at J, with 11 bases between. CDR1 and CDR2 (germline): SGHTA, FQGNSA. The CDR3 loop is CASTETGYNEQFF. The CDR3 DNA reads as TGTGCCAGCACCGAAACTGGTTACAATGAGCAGTTCTTC.

The chain combines TRBV11-3 with TRBJ1-1; D is uncertain. The CDR3 is 16 amino acids. Trimming removed 5 bases at V and 0 bases at J, with 16 bases between. Germline assignment: CDR1 SGHNT and CDR2 YENEEA. The CDR3 here is CASSLEVRMMNTEAFF. The CDR3 region has the DNA TGTGCCAGCAGCCTGGAAGTCCGGATGATGAACACTGAAGCTTTCTTT.

V is TRBV10-3 and J is TRBJ2-3; a possible D gene is TRBD2 (6 bases). The germline V gene has CDR1 ENHRY and CDR2 SYGVKD. The ends were cut back, 8 bases at V and 2 bases at J, with 14 bases in the middle. The length of the CDR3 is 14 residues. The CDR3 nucleotides read TGTGCCATCCGCGCGGAGGGGATCACAGATACGCAGTATTTT. Its protein product is CAIRAEGITDTQYF.

This clonotype was seen more than once but under ten times. The chain's CDR3 is CATQGTSACTQYF. The CDR3 DNA reads as TGTGCCACCCAGGGGACTAGCGCCTGCACCCAGTACTTC. V gene TRBV24-1 combines with J gene TRBJ2-5; the match to TRBD2 covers 10 bases. The length of the CDR3 is 13 residues. Trimming removed 9 bases from V and 8 bases from J; junction bases left unmatched: 8. CDR1 is KGHDR, CDR2 SFDVKD, per germline.

This chain joins TRBV20-1 and TRBJ2-3; the D is unclear. The germline V gene encodes CDR1 DFQATT and CDR2 SNEGSKA (reference sequence). The germline V and J ends were trimmed by 0 bases and 4 bases, with 8 bases remaining between them. The CDR3 extends over 13 amino acids. The CDR3 sequence is CSARDVRADTQYF. The CDR3 DNA follows: TGCAGTGCTAGAGATGTTAGGGCAGATACGCAGTATTTT.

The chain uses TRBV5-1 and TRBJ1-1, with 10 positions matching TRBD1. The CDR3 totals 15 residues. After removal of 5 bases from V and 4 bases from J, the junction contained 8 bases not matched to a gene. Germline V gene lookup returns CDR1 SGHRS and CDR2 YFSETQ. CDR3 sequence: CASRPTGTGVTEAFF. In nucleotides, the CDR3 is TGCGCCAGCAGACCTACCGGGACAGGGGTCACTGAAGCTTTCTTT.

The chain has TRBV20-1 and TRBJ2-7; 9 bases are shared with TRBD2. The DNA end is more similar to TRBJ2-5, so the J call may be wrong. Germline CDR1 and CDR2: DFQATT and SNEGSKA (reference sequence). This CDR3 is built from 14 residues. Here the CDR3 reads CSAFSGGLLTTQYF. The CDR3 DNA sequence: TGCAGTGCTTTCAGCGGGGGGCTTTTGACGACCCAGTACTTC.

The CDR3 coding sequence is TGTGCCAGCAGCTTAGTTGGGTCGGATAATCAGCCCCAGCATTTT. This translates into CASSLVGSDNQPQHF. The chain employs TRBV7-2 and TRBJ1-5; D gene ambiguous. Trimming pared 1 base from V and 4 bases from J, leaving 11 bases between. In germline, CDR1 is SGHTA, CDR2 FQGNSA. This CDR3 is 15 amino acids long.

CDR3 sequence: CASSLETGRNEQFF. Written as DNA, the CDR3 is TGCGCCAGCAGCTTGGAAACAGGGCGCAATGAGCAGTTCTTC. The chain uses TRBV5-1 and TRBJ2-1, with a tentative D call TRBD1 (6 bases). V lost 0 bases and J 6 bases, leaving 10 bases between the germline ends. CDR3 length: 14 residues. CDR1 SGHRS and CDR2 YFSETQ come from the germline V gene.

This clonotype was recorded many times. The rearrangement links TRBV5-8 to TRBJ1-6, with a weak D call TRBD1 (6 bases). Germline CDR1 SGHTS, CDR2 YDEGEE. The CDR3 spans 15 residues. The ends were cut back, 0 bases at V and 6 bases at J, with 10 bases in the middle. CDR3 region: CASSLEQGLNSPLHF. The CDR3 region has the DNA TGTGCCAGCAGCTTGGAACAGGGCCTTAATTCACCCCTCCACTTT.

This rearrangement joins TRBV20-1 to TRBJ2-5; D unclear. The DNA end is a closer match to TRBJ2-7, so the J assignment may be wrong. There are 15 residues in the CDR3. Germline-derived CDR1 and CDR2 are DFQATT and SNEGSKA (reference sequence). The CDR3: CSAGPLGRKDYEQYF. In DNA form, the CDR3 reads TGCAGTGCTGGCCCACTCGGACGAAAGGACTACGAGCAGTACTTC.

The chain joins TRBV7-2 to TRBJ2-3; 9 nucleotides align to TRBD2. The CDR3 length is 16 residues. Germline V gene lookup returns CDR1 SGHTA and CDR2 FQGNSA. After removal of 4 bases from V and 2 bases from J, the junction contained 7 bases not matched to a gene. CDR3 nucleotides: TGTGCCAGCAGCTCCCCTGAGCGGGGGGCCACAGATACGCAGTATTTT. Translation: CASSSPERGATDTQYF.

This chain uses TRBV7-6 with TRBJ2-7; D gene unclear. V lost 1 base and J lost 11, with 18 bases in between. The CDR3 runs to 14 residues. From germline, CDR1 is SGHVS and CDR2 FNYEAQ. This chain's CDR3 is CASSLGCTASKKYF. CDR3 sequence (DNA): TGTGCCAGCAGCTTAGGGTGCACAGCGTCGAAGAAGTACTTC.